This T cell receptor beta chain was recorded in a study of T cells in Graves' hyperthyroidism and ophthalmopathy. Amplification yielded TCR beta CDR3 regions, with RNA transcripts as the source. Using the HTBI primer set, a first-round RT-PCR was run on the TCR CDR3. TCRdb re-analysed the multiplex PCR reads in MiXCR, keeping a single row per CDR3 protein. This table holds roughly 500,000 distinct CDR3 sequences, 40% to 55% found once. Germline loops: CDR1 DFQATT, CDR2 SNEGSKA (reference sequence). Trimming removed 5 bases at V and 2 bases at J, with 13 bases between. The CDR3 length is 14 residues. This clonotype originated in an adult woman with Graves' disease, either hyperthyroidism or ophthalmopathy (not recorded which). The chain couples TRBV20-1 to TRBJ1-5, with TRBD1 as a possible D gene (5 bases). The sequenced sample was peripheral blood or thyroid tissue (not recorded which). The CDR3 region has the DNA TGCAGTGCTGGTGCGGGGGGTGGCAATCAGCCCCAGCATTTT. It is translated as CSAGAGGGNQPQHF.